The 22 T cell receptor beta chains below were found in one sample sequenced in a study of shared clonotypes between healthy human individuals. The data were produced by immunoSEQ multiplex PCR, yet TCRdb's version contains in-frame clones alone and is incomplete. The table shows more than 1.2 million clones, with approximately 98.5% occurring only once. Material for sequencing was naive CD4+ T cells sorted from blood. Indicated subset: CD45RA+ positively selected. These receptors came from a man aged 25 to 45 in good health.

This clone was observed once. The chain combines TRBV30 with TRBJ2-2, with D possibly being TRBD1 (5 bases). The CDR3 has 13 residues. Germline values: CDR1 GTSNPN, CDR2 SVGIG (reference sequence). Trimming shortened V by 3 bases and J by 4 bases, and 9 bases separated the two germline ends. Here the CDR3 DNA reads TGTGCCTGGAGCGGCAGGGTCACCGGGGAGCTGTTTTTT. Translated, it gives CAWSGRVTGELFF.

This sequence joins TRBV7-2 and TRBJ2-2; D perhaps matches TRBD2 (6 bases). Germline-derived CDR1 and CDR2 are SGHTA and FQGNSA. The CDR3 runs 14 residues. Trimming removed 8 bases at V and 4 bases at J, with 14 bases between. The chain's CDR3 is CASRKRESTGELFF. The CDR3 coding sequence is TGTGCCAGCCGAAAACGGGAGAGCACCGGGGAGCTGTTTTTT.

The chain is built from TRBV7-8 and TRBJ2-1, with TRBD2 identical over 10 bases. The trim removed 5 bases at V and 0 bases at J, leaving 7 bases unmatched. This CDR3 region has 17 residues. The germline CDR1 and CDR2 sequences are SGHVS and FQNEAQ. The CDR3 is CASSPGVAGGSYNEQFF. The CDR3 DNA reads TGTGCCAGCAGCCCGGGGGTAGCGGGAGGCTCCTACAATGAGCAGTTCTTC.

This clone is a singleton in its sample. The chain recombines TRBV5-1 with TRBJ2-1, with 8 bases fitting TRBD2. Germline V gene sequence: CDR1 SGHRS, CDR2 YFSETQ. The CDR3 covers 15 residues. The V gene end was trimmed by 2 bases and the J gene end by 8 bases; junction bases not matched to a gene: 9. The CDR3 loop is CASSFSGTLGDEQFF. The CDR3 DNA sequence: TGCGCCAGCAGCTTTAGCGGGACCCTCGGAGATGAGCAGTTCTTC.

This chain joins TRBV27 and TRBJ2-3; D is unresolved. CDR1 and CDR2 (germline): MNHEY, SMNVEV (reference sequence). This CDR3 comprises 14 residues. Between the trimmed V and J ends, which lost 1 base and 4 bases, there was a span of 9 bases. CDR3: CASSLLPLSDTQYF. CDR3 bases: TGTGCCAGCAGTTTATTACCATTGTCAGATACGCAGTATTTT.

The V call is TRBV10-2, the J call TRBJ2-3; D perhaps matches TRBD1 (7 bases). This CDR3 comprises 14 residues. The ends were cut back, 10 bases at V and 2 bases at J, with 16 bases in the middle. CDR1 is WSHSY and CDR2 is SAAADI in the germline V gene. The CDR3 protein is CATGGTADTDTQYF. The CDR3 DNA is TGCGCCACCGGCGGGACAGCCGACACAGATACGCAGTATTTT.

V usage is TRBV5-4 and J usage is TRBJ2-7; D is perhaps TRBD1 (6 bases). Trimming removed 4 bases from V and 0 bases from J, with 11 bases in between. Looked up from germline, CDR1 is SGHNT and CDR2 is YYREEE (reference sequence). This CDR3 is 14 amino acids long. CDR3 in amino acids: CASSKGGPSYEQYF. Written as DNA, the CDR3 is TGTGCCAGCAGCAAAGGGGGTCCCTCCTACGAGCAGTACTTC.

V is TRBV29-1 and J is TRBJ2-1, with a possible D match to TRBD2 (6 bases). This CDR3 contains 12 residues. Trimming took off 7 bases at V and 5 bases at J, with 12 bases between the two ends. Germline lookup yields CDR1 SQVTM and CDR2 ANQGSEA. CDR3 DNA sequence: TGCAGCGCGTCGGGAGTAAACAATGAGCAGTTCTTC. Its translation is CSASGVNNEQFF.

CDR3 in amino acids: CASSQEGLAVLGELFF. The CDR3 nucleotides read TGCGCCAGCAGCCAAGAAGGACTAGCGGTACTGGGGGAGCTGTTTTTT. This rearrangement joins TRBV4-3 to TRBJ2-2; 10 bases agree with TRBD2. J lost 8 bases, V lost 0 bases, and 6 bases had no gene match. The CDR3 is made up of 16 amino acids. Germline V lookup: CDR1 LGHNA, CDR2 YSLEER.

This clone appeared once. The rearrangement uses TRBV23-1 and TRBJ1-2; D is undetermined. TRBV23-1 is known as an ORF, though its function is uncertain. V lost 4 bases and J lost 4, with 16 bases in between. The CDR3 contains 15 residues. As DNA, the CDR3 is TGCGCCAGCAGTCGTTCAGAAGGATCCTTCTATGGCTACACCTTC. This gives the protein CASSRSEGSFYGYTF.

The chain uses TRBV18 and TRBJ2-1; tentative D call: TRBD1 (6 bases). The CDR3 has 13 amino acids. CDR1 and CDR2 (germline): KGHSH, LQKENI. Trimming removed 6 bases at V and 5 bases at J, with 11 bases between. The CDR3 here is CASSQGRNNEQFF. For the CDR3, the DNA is TGTGCCAGCTCGCAGGGGCGGAACAATGAGCAGTTCTTC.

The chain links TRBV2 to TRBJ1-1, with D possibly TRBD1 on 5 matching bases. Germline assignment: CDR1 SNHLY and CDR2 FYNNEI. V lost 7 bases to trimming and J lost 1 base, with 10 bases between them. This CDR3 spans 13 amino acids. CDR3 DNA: TGTGCCAGCAAGGCAGGGCGGAACACTGAAGCTTTCTTT. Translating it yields CASKAGRNTEAFF.

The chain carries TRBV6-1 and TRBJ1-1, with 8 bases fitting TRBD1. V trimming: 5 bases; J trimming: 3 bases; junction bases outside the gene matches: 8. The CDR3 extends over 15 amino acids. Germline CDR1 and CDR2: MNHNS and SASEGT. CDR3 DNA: TGTGCCAGCAGTTCTAGATCAGGGGGCGACACTGAAGCTTTCTTT. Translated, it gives CASSSRSGGDTEAFF.

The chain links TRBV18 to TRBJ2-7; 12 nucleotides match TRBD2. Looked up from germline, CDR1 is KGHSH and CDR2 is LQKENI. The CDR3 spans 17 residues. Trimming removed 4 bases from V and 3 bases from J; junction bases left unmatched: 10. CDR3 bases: TGTGCCAGCTCACAGGACTGGACTAGCGGGGAATACTACGAGCAGTACTTC. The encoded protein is CASSQDWTSGEYYEQYF.

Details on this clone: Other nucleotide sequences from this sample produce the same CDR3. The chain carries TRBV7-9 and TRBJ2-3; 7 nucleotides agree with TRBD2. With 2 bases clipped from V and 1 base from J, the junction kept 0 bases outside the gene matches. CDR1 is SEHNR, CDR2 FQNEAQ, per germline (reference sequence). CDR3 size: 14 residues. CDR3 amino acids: CASSLTSGTDTQYF. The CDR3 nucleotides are TGTGCCAGCAGCTTAACTAGCGGCACAGATACGCAGTATTTT.

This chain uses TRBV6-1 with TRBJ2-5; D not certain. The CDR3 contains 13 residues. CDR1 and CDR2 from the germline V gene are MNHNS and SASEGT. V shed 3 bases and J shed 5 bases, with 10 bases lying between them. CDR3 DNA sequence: TGTGCCAGCAGTGAGAGACATACGGAGACCCAGTACTTC. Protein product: CASSERHTETQYF.

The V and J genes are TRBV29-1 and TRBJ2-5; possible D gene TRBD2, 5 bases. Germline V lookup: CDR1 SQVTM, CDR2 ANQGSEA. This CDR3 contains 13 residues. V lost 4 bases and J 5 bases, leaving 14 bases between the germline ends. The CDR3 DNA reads TGCAGCGTTGGTGCCCGGTTAGCGGAGACCCAGTACTTC. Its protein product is CSVGARLAETQYF.

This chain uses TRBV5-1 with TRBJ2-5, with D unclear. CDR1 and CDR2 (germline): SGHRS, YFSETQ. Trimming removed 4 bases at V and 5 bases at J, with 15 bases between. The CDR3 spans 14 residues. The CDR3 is CASSIGPTEETQYF. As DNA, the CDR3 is TGCGCCAGCAGCATCGGGCCCACGGAGGAGACCCAGTACTTC.

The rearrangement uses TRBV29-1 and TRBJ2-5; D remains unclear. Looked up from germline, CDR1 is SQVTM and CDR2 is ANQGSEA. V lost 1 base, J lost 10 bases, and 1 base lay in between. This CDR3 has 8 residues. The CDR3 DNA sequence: TGCAGCGTTGAAGGCCAGTACTTC. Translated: CSVEGQYF.

The CDR3 sequence is CASSQESGDPPYEQYF. The DNA for the CDR3 is TGCGCCAGCAGCCAAGAATCAGGGGATCCCCCCTACGAGCAGTACTTC. The rearrangement joins TRBV4-1 to TRBJ2-7; D is possibly TRBD1 (6 bases). The CDR3 is 16 residues long. V lost 0 bases and J 2 bases, leaving 14 bases between the germline ends. CDR1 is MGHRA and CDR2 is YSYEKL in the germline V gene.

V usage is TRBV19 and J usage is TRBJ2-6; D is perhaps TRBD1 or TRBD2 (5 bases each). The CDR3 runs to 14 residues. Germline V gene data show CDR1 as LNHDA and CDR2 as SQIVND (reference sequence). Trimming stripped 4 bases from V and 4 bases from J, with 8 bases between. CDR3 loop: CASSTRGGANVLTF. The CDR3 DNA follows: TGTGCCAGTAGTACTCGGGGCGGGGCCAACGTCCTGACTTTC.

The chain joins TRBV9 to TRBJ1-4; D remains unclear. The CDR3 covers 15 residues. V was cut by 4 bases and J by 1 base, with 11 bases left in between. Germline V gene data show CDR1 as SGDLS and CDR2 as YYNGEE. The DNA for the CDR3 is TGTGCCAGCAGCTTACGACACGGAACTAATGAAAAACTGTTTTTT. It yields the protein CASSLRHGTNEKLFF.